This T cell receptor beta chain was retrieved from a study of OX40 agonist ivuxolimab in advanced cancers. About the study: Age averaged approximately 60 years (range about 23 to 80), and 80% to 90% were male.

Study outcomes and limitations: By week 6 at 0.1 to 3.0 mg/kg, blood CD4+ and CD8+ T cells had expanded clonally. Low levels of normalized T-cell clonal expansion also appeared in some nonresponders.

A word on this clone: The antigen is unknown.

Individuals having autoimmune disease history or systemic immunosuppression were not enrolled. V was clipped by 1 base and J by 4 bases, with 10 bases between them. The CDR3 has 15 residues. Germline CDR1 and CDR2: MGHRA and YSYEKL. Method: immunoSEQ multiplex PCR; TCRdb's copy keeps in-frame clones and lacks some. The table has about 84,000 clones, around 90% seen once. The material sequenced was CD4+ or CD8+ T cells sorted from blood, taken in a trial of the OX40 agonist ivuxolimab. The clonotype comes from an adult with an advanced solid tumor such as melanoma, head and neck, liver or kidney cancer. V is TRBV4-1 and J is TRBJ2-2; tentative D call: TRBD2 (5 bases). This CDR3 reads CASSQVVRGTGELFF. The DNA of the CDR3 is TGCGCCAGCAGCCAAGTTGTCCGGGGCACCGGGGAGCTGTTTTTT.